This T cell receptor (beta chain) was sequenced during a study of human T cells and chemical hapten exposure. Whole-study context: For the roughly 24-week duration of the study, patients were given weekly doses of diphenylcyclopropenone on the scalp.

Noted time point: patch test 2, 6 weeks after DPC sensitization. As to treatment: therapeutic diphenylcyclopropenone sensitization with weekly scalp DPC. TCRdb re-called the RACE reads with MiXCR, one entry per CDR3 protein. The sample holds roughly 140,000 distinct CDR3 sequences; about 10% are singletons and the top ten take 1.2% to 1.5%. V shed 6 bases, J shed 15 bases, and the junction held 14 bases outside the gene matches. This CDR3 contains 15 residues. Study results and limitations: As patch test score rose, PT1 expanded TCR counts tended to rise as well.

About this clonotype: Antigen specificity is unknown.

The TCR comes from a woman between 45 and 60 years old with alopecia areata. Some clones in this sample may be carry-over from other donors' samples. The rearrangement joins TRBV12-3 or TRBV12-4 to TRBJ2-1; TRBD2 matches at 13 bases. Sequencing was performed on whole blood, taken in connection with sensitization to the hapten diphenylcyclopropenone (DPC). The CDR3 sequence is CASSLNSGLAGPPFF. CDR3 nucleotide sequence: TGTGCCAGCAGCCTTAATTCGGGACTAGCGGGACCTCCGTTCTTC.